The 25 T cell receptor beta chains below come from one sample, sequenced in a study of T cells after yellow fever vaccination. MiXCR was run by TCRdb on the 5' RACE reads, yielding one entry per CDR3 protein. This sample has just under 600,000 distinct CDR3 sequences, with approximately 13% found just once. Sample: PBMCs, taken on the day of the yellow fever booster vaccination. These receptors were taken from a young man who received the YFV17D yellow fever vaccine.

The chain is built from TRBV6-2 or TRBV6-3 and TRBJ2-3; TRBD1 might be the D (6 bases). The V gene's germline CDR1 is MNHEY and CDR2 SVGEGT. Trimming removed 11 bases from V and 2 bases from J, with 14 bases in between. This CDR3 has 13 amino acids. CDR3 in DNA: TGTGCCTGTTCGGGACATGTCACAGATACGCAGTATTTT. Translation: CACSGHVTDTQYF.

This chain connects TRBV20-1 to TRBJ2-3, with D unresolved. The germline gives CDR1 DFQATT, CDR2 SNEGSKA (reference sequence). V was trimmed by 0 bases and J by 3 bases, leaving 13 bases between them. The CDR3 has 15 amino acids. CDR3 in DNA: TGCAGTGCTAGAGATCCAGGTGTGGTTACAGATACGCAGTATTTT. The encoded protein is CSARDPGVVTDTQYF.

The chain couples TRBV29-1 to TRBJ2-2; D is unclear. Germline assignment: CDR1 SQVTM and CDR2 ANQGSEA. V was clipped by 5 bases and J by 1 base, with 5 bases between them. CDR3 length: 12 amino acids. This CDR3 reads CSVRWNTGELFF. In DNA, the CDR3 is TGCAGCGTTAGATGGAACACCGGGGAGCTGTTTTTT.

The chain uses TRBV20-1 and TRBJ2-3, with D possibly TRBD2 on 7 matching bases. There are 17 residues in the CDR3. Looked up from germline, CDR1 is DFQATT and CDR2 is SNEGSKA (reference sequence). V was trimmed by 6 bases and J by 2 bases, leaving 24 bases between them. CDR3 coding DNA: TGCAGTGCGCCCCAGGGGCGCGGGAGTTACCTCACAGATACGCAGTATTTT. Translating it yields CSAPQGRGSYLTDTQYF.

The CDR3 is CASTLYRGSTDTQYF. Written as DNA, the CDR3 is TGTGCCAGCACCTTATACAGGGGCTCCACAGATACGCAGTATTTT. The V gene is TRBV12-3 or TRBV12-4, the J gene TRBJ2-3; TRBD1 agrees at 7 bases. The ends lost 7 bases at V and 2 bases at J; junction bases unmatched: 9. CDR3 length: 15 amino acids.

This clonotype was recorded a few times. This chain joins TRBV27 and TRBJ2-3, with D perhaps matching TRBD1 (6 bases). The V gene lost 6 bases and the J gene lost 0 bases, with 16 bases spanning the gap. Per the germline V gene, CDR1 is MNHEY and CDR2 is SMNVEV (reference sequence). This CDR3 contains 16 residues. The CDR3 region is CASSREPRGSTDTQYF. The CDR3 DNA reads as TGTGCCAGCAGCCGTGAGCCCAGGGGTAGCACAGATACGCAGTATTTT.

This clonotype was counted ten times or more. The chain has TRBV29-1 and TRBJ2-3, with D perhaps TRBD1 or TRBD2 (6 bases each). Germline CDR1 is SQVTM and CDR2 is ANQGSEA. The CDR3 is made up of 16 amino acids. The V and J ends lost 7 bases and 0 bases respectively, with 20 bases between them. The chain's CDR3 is CSARTTGAQSTDTQYF. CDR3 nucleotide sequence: TGCAGCGCCAGGACCACGGGGGCTCAAAGCACAGATACGCAGTATTTT.

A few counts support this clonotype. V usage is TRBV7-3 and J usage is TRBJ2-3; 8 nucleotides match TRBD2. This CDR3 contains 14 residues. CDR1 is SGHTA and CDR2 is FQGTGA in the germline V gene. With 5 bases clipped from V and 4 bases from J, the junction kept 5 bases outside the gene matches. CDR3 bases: TGTGCCAGCAGCATGAGCGGGAGTTCAGATACGCAGTATTTT. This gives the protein CASSMSGSSDTQYF.

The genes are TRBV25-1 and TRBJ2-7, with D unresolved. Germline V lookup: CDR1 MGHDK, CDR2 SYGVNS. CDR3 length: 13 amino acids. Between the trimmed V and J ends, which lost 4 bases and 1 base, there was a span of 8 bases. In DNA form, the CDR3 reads TGTGCCAGCAGTGGGGCTAGTTCCTACGAGCAGTACTTC. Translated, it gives CASSGASSYEQYF.

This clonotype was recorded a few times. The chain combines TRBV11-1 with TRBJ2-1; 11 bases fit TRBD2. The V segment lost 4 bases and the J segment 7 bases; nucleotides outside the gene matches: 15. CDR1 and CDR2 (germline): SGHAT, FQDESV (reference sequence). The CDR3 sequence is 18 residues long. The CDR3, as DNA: TGTGCCAGCAGCTCCGTACCGTTTAGCGGGAGGGCCTTTAATGAGCAGTTCTTC. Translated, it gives CASSSVPFSGRAFNEQFF.

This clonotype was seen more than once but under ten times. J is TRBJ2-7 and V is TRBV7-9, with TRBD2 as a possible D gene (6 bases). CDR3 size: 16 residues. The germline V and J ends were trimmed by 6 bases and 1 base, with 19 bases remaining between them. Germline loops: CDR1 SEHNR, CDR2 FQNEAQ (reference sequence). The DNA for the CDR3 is TGTGCCAGCAGTCCCTCCGAGGAGGGGTGGTCCTACGAGCAGTACTTC. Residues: CASSPSEEGWSYEQYF. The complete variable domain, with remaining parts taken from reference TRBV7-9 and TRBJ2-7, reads DTGVSQNPRHKITKRGQNVTFRCDPISEHNRLYWYRQTLGQGPEFLTYFQNEAQLEKSRLLSDRFSAERPKGSFSTLEIQRTEQGDSAMYLCASSPSEEGWSYEQYFGPGTRLTVT.

The CDR3 DNA follows: TGTGCCAGCTCACCGCGCGACAGGGGGCGCGACCAGCCCCAGCATTTT. Translating it yields CASSPRDRGRDQPQHF. This chain joins TRBV18 and TRBJ1-5; 10 nucleotides agree with TRBD1. This CDR3 comprises 16 residues. The ends lost 3 bases at V and 7 bases at J; junction bases unmatched: 9. The V gene's germline CDR1 is KGHSH and CDR2 LQKENI.

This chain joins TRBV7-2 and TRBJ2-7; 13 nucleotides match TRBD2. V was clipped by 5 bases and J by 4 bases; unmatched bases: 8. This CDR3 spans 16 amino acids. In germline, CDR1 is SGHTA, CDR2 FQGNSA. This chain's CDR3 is CASSIGTSGITYEQYF. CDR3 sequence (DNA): TGTGCCAGCAGCATAGGGACTAGCGGGATTACGTACGAGCAGTACTTC.

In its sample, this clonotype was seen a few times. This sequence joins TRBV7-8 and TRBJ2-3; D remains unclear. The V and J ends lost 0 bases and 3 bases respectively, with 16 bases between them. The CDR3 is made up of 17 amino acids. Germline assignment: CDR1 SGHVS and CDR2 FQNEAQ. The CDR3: CASSLAAASVRTDTQYF. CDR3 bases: TGTGCCAGCAGCTTAGCCGCGGCCTCGGTTCGGACAGATACGCAGTATTTT.

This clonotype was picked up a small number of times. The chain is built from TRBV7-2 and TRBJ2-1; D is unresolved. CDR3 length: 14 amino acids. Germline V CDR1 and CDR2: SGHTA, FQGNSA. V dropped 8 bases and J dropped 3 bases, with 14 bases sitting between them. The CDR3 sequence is CASQGLPLYNEQFF. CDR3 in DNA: TGTGCCAGCCAAGGCCTTCCTCTCTACAATGAGCAGTTCTTC.

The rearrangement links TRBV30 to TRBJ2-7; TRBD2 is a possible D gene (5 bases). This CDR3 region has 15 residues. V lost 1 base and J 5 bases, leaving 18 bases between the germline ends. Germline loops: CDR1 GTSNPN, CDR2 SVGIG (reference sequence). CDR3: CAWSDALGMRDEQYF. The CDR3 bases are TGTGCCTGGAGTGATGCACTGGGTATGCGGGACGAGCAGTACTTC. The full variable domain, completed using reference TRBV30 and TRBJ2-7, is SQTIHQWPATLVQPVGSPLSLECTVEGTSNPNLYWYRQAAGRGLQLLFYSVGIGQISSEVPQNLSASRPQDRQFILSSKKLLLSDSGFYLCAWSDALGMRDEQYFGPGTRLTVT.

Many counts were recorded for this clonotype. The CDR3 here is CASSQQTAYNEQFF. DNA for the CDR3: TGCGCCAGCAGCCAGCAGACAGCTTACAATGAGCAGTTCTTC. The chain links TRBV5-1 to TRBJ2-1; D might be TRBD1 (5 bases). The CDR3 is 14 residues long. With 4 bases removed from V and 4 bases from J, the gap between germline ends came to 12 bases. The germline V gene encodes CDR1 SGHRS and CDR2 YFSETQ.

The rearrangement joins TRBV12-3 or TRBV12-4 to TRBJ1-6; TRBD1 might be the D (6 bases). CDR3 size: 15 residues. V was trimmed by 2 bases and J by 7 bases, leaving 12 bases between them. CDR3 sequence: CASSLTGTENSPLHF. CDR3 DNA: TGTGCCAGCAGTTTAACAGGGACGGAAAATTCACCCCTCCACTTT.

The CDR3 spells CASSIYRRASYNEQFF. DNA for the CDR3: TGTGCCAGTAGTATTTATCGGAGGGCCTCCTACAATGAGCAGTTCTTC. The chain joins TRBV19 to TRBJ2-1, with D possibly matching TRBD2 (6 bases). The germline V gene encodes CDR1 LNHDA and CDR2 SQIVND (reference sequence). This CDR3 contains 16 residues. The V gene lost 3 bases and the J gene lost 0 bases, with 12 bases spanning the gap.

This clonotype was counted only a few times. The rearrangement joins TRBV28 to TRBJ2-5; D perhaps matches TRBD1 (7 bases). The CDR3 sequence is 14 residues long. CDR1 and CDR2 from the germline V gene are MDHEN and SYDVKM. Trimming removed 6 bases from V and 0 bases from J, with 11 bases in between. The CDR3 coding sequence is TGTGCCAGCAGGGGGGGACAGTACCAAGAGACCCAGTACTTC. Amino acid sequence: CASRGGQYQETQYF. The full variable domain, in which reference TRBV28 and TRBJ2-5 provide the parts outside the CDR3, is DVKVTQSSRYLVKRTGEKVFLECVQDMDHENMFWYRQDPGLGLRLIYFSYDVKMKEKGDIPEGYSVSREKKERFSLILESASTNQTSMYLCASRGGQYQETQYFGPGTRLLVL.

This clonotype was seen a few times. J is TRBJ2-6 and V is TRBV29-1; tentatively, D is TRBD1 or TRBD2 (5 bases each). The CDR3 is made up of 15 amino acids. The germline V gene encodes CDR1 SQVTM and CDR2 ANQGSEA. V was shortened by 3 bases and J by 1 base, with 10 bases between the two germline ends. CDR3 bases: TGCAGCGTTGAGTCTGGGGGATCTGGGGCCAACGTCCTGACTTTC. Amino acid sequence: CSVESGGSGANVLTF.

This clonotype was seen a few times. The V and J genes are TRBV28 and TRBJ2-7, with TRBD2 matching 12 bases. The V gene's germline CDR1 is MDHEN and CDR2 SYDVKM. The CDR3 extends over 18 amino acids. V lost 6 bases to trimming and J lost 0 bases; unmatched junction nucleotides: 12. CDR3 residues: CASSPTGLAGNPSYEQYF. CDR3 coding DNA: TGTGCCAGCAGCCCTACCGGACTAGCGGGAAATCCCTCCTACGAGCAGTACTTC.

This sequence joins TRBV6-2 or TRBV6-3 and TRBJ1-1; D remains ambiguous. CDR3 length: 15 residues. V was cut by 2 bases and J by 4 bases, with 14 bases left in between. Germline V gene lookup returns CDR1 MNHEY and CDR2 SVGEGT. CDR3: CASSYMTPVVTEAFF. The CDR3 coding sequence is TGTGCCAGCAGTTACATGACCCCGGTTGTCACTGAAGCTTTCTTT.

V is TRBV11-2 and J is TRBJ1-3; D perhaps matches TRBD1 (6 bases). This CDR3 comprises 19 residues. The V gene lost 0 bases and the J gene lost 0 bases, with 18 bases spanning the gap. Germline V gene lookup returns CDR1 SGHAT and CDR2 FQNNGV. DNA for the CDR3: TGTGCCAGCAGCTTAGACCCGTCTCGGGACAACTACTCTGGAAACACCATATATTTT. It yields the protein CASSLDPSRDNYSGNTIYF.

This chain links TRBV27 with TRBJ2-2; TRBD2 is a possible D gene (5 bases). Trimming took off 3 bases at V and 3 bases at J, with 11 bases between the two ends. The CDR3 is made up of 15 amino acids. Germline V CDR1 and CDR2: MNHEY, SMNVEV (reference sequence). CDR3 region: CASSFEARDTGELFF. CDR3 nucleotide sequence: TGTGCCAGCAGTTTTGAGGCGCGGGACACCGGGGAGCTGTTTTTT.